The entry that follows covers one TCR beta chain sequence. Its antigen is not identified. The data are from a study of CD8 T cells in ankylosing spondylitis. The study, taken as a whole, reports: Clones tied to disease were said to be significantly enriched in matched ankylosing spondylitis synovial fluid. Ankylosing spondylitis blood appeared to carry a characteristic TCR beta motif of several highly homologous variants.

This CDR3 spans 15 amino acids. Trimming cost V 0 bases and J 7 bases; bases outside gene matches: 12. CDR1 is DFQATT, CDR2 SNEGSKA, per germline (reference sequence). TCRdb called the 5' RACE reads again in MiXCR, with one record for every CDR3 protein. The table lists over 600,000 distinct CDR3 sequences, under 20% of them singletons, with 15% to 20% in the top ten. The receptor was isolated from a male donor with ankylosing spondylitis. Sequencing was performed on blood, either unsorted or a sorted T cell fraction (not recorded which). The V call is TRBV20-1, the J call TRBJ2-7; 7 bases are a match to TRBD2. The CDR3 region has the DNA TGCAGTGCTAGAGACGTACTAGCGAGCGATCGGGAGCAGTACTTC. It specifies CSARDVLASDREQYF.